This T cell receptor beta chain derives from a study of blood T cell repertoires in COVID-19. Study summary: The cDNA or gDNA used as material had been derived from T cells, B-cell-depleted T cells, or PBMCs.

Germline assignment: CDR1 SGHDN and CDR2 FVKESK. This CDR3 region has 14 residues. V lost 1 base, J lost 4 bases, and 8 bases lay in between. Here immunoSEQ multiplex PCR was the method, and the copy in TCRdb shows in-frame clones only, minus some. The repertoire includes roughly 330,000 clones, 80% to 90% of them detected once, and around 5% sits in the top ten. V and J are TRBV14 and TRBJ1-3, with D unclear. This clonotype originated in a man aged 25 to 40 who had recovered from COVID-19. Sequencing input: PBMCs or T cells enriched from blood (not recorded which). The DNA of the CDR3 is TGTGCCAGCAGCCAAGTACCCAGGGGAAACACCATATATTTT. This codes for CASSQVPRGNTIYF.